This entry is about one T cell receptor beta chain. This sample was included in a study of blood T cell repertoires in COVID-19. This CDR3 spans 14 amino acids. V lost 0 bases, J lost 3 bases, and 9 bases lay in between. CDR1 and CDR2 (germline): SGDLS, YYNGEE. Generated by immunoSEQ multiplex PCR, the TCRdb table keeps only in-frame clones and is missing some. In the table there are some 53,000 clones, roughly nine tenths of which are singletons. The sequenced material came from peripheral blood. The receptor comes from a man in his 60s with active COVID-19. J is TRBJ1-1 and V is TRBV9; D call uncertain. The CDR3 region is CASSVEVGDTEAFF. CDR3 sequence (DNA): TGTGCCAGCAGCGTAGAGGTCGGGGACACTGAAGCTTTCTTT.